Detailed here is one T cell receptor (beta chain). No antigen is known for it. This record belongs to a study of cytomegalovirus exposure and HLA in healthy donors. Primers for the PCR totalled 60 Vbeta and 13 Jbeta. Profiled with immunoSEQ multiplex PCR; TCRdb holds only in-frame clones, not every one. Its listing shows 60,000 to 100,000 clones. The germline CDR1 and CDR2 sequences are ENHRY and SYGVKD. V lost 5 bases, J lost 4 bases, and 11 bases lay in between. The CDR3 is 13 residues long. Study-level findings and limits: The study listed some 160 cytomegalovirus-associated TCR beta chains.

The sequenced material came from PBMCs. This clonotype originated in a man in his thirties or forties in good health and CMV-seronegative. The chain joins TRBV10-3 to TRBJ1-1; weak D call: TRBD1 (5 bases). DNA for the CDR3: TGTGCCATCAGTCCGGCGGGGGGCACTGAAGCTTTCTTT. It specifies CAISPAGGTEAFF.